The following is a T cell receptor (beta chain) sequence with its context. CDR1 is SEHNR, CDR2 FQNEAQ, per germline (reference sequence). The CDR3 contains 12 residues. Trimming took 8 bases from V and 4 from J, leaving 11 bases between them. This entry is derived from a study of blood T cell repertoires in COVID-19. Across the whole study: Symptom resolution, clearance, or two negative PCRs marked donors in Cohort 3 as recovered.

In the original workflow: Amplification with reference gene primers provided the estimates of nucleated cell counts. The method was immunoSEQ multiplex PCR; TCRdb's version includes in-frame clones alone and lacks a portion of them. For V, J and clone size, that table is used; D and trimming come from the DNA. This table has around 290,000 clones, more than 70% appearing once. The clonotype originates from an older woman in a cohort exposed to, infected with or recovered from COVID-19 (not recorded which). Sequencing input: PBMCs or T cells enriched from blood (not recorded which). This chain connects TRBV7-9 to TRBJ1-2; D gene ambiguous. CDR3 nucleotide sequence: TGTGCCAGCCGGCGGGCCTCCTATGGCTACACCTTC. This gives the protein CASRRASYGYTF.